This entry concerns a single T cell receptor (beta chain). After template switching added a universal primer site, the resulting cDNA carried unique molecular identifiers. TCRdb itself ran the 5' RACE reads through MiXCR, one entry per CDR3 protein. The sample has 430,000 or so distinct CDR3 sequences, about 24% seen once. These data originate in a study of identical twins. The data were also submitted as part of a second study, on T cells expressing NK-cell markers. That investigation notes: Sorted CD3+CD56+NKG2C+, CD3+CD56+NKG2C- and CD3+CD56-NKG2C+ T cells supplied TCR beta repertoires.

The specimen sequenced was CD4+ T cells sorted from blood. This receptor was identified in a woman aged 18-29 years in good health.

This CDR3 is CASSVGPGAANEKLFF. The CDR3 nucleotides read TGTGCCAGCAGCGTAGGCCCTGGTGCGGCTAATGAAAAACTGTTTTTT. The V call is TRBV9, the J call TRBJ1-4; D is uncertain. Deletions cut 0 bases from V and 3 bases from J, with 12 bases between. This CDR3 is 16 amino acids long. Looked up from germline, CDR1 is SGDLS and CDR2 is YYNGEE.